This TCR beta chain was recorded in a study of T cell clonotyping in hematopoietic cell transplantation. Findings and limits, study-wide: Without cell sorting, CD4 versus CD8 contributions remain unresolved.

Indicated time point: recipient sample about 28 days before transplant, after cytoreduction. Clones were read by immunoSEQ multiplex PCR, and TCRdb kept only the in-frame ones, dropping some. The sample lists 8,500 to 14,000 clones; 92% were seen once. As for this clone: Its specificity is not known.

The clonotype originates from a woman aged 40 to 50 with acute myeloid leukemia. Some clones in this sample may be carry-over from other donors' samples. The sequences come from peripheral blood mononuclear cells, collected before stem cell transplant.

This chain's CDR3 is CASAIGGGNGYTF. As DNA, the CDR3 is TGTGCCAGCGCTATAGGGGGAGGGAATGGCTACACCTTC. V usage is TRBV7-8 and J usage is TRBJ1-2; the D gene is possibly TRBD1 (6 bases). The germline V gene has CDR1 SGHVS and CDR2 FQNEAQ. Trimming took 8 bases from V and 6 from J, leaving 16 bases between them. The CDR3 has 13 residues. Complete variable domain (other parts from reference TRBV7-8 and TRBJ1-2): GAGVSQSPRYKVAKRGQDVALRCDPISGHVSLFWYQQALGQGPEFLTYFQNEAQLDKSGLPSDRFFAERPEGSVSTLKIQRTQQEDSAVYLCASAIGGGNGYTFGSGTRLTVV.